This TCR beta chain was sequenced in a study of T cell changes during pregnancy in multiple sclerosis. Per the germline V gene, CDR1 is KGHSH and CDR2 is LQKENI. This CDR3 is built from 17 residues. V lost 3 bases and J lost 0, with 17 bases in between. Using immunoSEQ multiplex PCR, the repertoire was profiled, and TCRdb retains in-frame clones only, with some absent. The data contain some 97,000 clones, 90% to 95% of them singletons. The chain carries TRBV18 and TRBJ1-2; no clear D. This receptor was identified in a female donor with multiple sclerosis, enrolled in a pregnancy study. Here the sequenced sample was peripheral blood, taken before pregnancy. The CDR3 loop reads CASSPTRVADSNYGYTF. DNA of the CDR3: TGTGCCAGCTCACCTACTCGGGTCGCTGACTCTAACTATGGCTACACCTTC.